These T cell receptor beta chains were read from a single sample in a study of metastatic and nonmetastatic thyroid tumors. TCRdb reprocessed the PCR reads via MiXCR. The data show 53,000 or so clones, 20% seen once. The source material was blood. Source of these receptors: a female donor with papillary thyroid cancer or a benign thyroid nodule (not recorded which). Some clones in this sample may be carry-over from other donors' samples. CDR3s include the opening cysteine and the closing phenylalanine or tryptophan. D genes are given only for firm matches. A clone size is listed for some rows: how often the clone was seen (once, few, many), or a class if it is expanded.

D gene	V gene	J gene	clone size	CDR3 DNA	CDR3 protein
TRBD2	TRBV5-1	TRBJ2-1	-	TGCGCCAGCAGACCCGGGACTAGCTTGACAGTGGTGCAGTTCTTC	CASRPGTSLTVVQFF
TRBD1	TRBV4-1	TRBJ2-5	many	TGCGCCAGCAGCCAGGGCAGGGGGCGCCAAGAGACCCAGTACTTC	CASSQGRGRQETQYF
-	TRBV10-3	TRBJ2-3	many	TGTGCCATCAAAATTAGCTATTCAGGGAGCGCAGATACGCAGTATTTT	CAIKISYSGSADTQYF
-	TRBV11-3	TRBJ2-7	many	TGTGCCAGCAGCTTAGATGGAGGACCTGGCTACGAGCAGTACTTC	CASSLDGGPGYEQYF
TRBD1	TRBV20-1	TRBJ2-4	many	TGCAGTGCTGCTATACCGGGACAGGGGAGTACAATTCAGTACTTC	CSAAIPGQGSTIQYF
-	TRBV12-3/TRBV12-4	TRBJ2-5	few	TGTGCCAGCAGTTTAAGTGATACCCGGTACTTC	CASSLSDTRYF
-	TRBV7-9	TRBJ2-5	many	TGTGCCAGCAGCCCAACTAGGACACTTCAAGAGACCCAGTACTTC	CASSPTRTLQETQYF
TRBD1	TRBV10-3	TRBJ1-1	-	TGTGCCACCCTACAGGGGGCGATAGGGAACACTGAAGATTTCTTT	CATLQGAIGNTEDFF
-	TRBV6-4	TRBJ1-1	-	TGTGCCAGCAGCTCAAACCGGGGGGCTGGCAACACTGAAGCTTTCTTT	CASSSNRGAGNTEAFF
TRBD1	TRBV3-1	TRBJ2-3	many	TGTGCCAGCACCTCCGGGACAGGCACAGATACGCAGTATTTT	CASTSGTGTDTQYF
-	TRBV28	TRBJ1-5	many	TGTGCCACCAGCTCGAGGACAGATCAGCCCCAGCATTTT	CATSSRTDQPQHF
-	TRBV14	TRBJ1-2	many	TGTGCCAGCAGCCCGATTTCCTCCCCCTATGGCTACACCTTC	CASSPISSPYGYTF
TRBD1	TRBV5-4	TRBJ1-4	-	TGTGCCAGCAGACTCTGGGACAGTAATGAAAAACTGTTTTTT	CASRLWDSNEKLFF
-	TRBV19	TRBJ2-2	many	TGTGCCAGTAGTATGGAGGGGAACACCGGGGAGCTGTTTTTT	CASSMEGNTGELFF
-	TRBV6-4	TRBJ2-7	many	TGTGCCAGCAGTGTTTCAGGGGAGAGCGAGCAGTACTTC	CASSVSGESEQYF
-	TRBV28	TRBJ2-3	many	TGTGCCAGCAGTACCCCTATAGAGGATACGCAGTATTTT	CASSTPIEDTQYF
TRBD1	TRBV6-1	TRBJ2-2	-	TGTGCCAGCAGCCGGGACAGTAACACCGGTGAGCTGTTTTTT	CASSRDSNTGELFF
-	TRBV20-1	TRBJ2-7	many	TGCAGTGCTAGAGGTCCTAGCTTCTACTACGAGCAGTACTTC	CSARGPSFYYEQYF
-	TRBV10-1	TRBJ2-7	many	TGCGCCAGCAGTCAACAGCGAACCTACGAGCAGTACTTC	CASSQQRTYEQYF
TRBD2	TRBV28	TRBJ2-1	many	TGTGCCAGCAGTTGGGGACTAGCGGGAGTTGCTGAGCAGTTCTTC	CASSWGLAGVAEQFF
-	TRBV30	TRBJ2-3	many	TGTGCCTGGACCGAAAGGCGGAGCACAGATACGCAGTATTTT	CAWTERRSTDTQYF
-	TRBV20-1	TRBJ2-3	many	TGCAGTGCTTACACTAGGTCAGGTACGCAGTATTTT	CSAYTRSGTQYF